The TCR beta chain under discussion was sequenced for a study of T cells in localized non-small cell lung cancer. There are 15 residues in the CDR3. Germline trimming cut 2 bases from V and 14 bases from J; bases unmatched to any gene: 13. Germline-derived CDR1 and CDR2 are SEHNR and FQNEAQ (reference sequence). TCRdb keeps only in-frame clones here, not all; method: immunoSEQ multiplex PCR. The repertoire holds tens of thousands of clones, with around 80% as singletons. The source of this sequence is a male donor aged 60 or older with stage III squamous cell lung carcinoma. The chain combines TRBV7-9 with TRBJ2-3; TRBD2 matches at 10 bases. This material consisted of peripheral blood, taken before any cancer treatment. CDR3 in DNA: TGTGCCAGCAGCTTACGAGCGGGGGGGCCTCCGGCGCTGTATTTT. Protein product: CASSLRAGGPPALYF.